The 22 T cell receptor beta chains below were found in one sample sequenced in a study of cytomegalovirus exposure and HLA in healthy donors. Sequenced by immunoSEQ multiplex PCR; TCRdb stores in-frame clones only, minus some. The table shows about 150,000 clones, with about 95% occurring only once. Sequencing used PBMCs. These receptor sequences come from a man younger than 35 in good health and CMV-seropositive.

The chain couples TRBV29-1 to TRBJ2-3, with TRBD1 matching over 7 bases. Germline V gene data show CDR1 as SQVTM and CDR2 as ANQGSEA. Trimming removed 5 bases from V and 6 bases from J; junction bases left unmatched: 5. The CDR3 sequence is 12 residues long. CDR3 in amino acids: CSVPGQSDTQYF. CDR3 bases: TGCAGCGTTCCGGGACAGTCGGATACGCAGTATTTT.

The chain combines TRBV4-2 with TRBJ2-1; 7 bases fit TRBD2. The germline V gene has CDR1 LGHNA and CDR2 YNFKEQ. With 0 bases clipped from V and 3 bases from J, the junction kept 17 bases outside the gene matches. The CDR3 length is 20 residues. CDR3 loop: CASSQDTPLPGEGRYNEQFF. The CDR3, as DNA: TGTGCCAGCAGCCAAGATACTCCCCTTCCGGGGGAGGGCCGCTACAATGAGCAGTTCTTC.

The CDR3 DNA is TGTGCCAGTAGTATAGGCGGGAATCAGCCCCAGCATTTT. The encoded protein is CASSIGGNQPQHF. The V and J genes are TRBV19 and TRBJ1-5, with unresolved D. The CDR3 covers 13 residues. V was pared by 1 base and J by 4 bases, with 5 bases between. Germline CDR1 and CDR2: LNHDA and SQIVND (reference sequence).

This rearrangement joins TRBV7-8 to TRBJ1-5; TRBD1 matches 10 bases. Losses at the gene ends were 2 bases for V and 6 bases for J; bases not matched to a gene: 7. The CDR3 consists of 16 residues. Germline CDR1 is SGHVS and CDR2 is FQNEAQ. The CDR3 sequence is CASSLRGGTGVQPQHF. In DNA form, the CDR3 reads TGTGCCAGCAGCTTAAGGGGGGGGACAGGGGTTCAGCCCCAGCATTTT. Drawing the rest from reference TRBV7-8 and TRBJ1-5, the complete variable domain is GAGVSQSPRYKVAKRGQDVALRCDPISGHVSLFWYQQALGQGPEFLTYFQNEAQLDKSGLPSDRFFAERPEGSVSTLKIQRTQQEDSAVYLCASSLRGGTGVQPQHFGDGTRLSIL.

The rearrangement uses TRBV6-1 and TRBJ2-7; D remains ambiguous. This CDR3 comprises 13 residues. V was clipped by 3 bases and J by 4 bases, with 10 bases between them. The germline V gene encodes CDR1 MNHNS and CDR2 SASEGT. The CDR3 DNA reads as TGTGCCAGCAGTGACACGGTTAAATACGAGCAGTACTTC. It codes for CASSDTVKYEQYF.

The V call is TRBV6-1, the J call TRBJ2-7; 7 nucleotides align to TRBD1. This CDR3 contains 13 residues. Per germline, CDR1 MNHNS and CDR2 SASEGT. V shed 8 bases and J 0 bases; nucleotides not matched to a gene: 4. CDR3 nucleotides: TGTGCCAGCGGGACAGAGAGCTCCTACGAGCAGTACTTC. Its protein product is CASGTESSYEQYF.

The J gene is TRBJ2-1, the V gene TRBV9; a weak D match, TRBD2 (6 bases). CDR1 SGDLS and CDR2 YYNGEE come from the germline V gene. This CDR3 has 17 residues. V dropped 0 bases and J dropped 3 bases, with 16 bases sitting between them. Here the CDR3 DNA reads TGTGCCAGCAGCGTAGCTAGGTTCGGGAGAGGCTACAATGAGCAGTTCTTC. This sequence encodes CASSVARFGRGYNEQFF.

This rearrangement joins TRBV5-1 to TRBJ2-7; a weak D match, TRBD2 (6 bases). The CDR3 runs 13 residues. V lost 4 bases, J lost 1 base, and 9 bases lay in between. Germline CDR1 reads SGHRS; CDR2 reads YFSETQ. The CDR3 nucleotides read TGCGCCAGCAGCCAAGGACTATCCTACGAGCAGTACTTC. Its translation is CASSQGLSYEQYF.

The chain links TRBV15 to TRBJ1-2, with D possibly being TRBD1 (5 bases). The germline CDR1 and CDR2 sequences are LNHNV and YYDKDF (reference sequence). The V gene lost 10 bases and the J gene lost 1 base, with 16 bases spanning the gap. The CDR3 sequence is 14 residues long. In nucleotides, the CDR3 is TGTGCCAGCTCGATGGGGGGACTTAACTATGGCTACACCTTC. This translates into CASSMGGLNYGYTF.

The chain carries TRBV27 and TRBJ2-7; D is uncertain. There are 13 residues in the CDR3. V lost 3 bases, J lost 2 bases, and 8 bases lay in between. The germline V gene encodes CDR1 MNHEY and CDR2 SMNVEV (reference sequence). CDR3 sequence: CASSFSPAYEQYF. CDR3 bases: TGTGCCAGCAGTTTCTCCCCGGCCTACGAGCAGTACTTC.

The chain has TRBV28 and TRBJ2-1; the D gene is possibly TRBD2 (6 bases). The V gene's germline CDR1 is MDHEN and CDR2 SYDVKM. This CDR3 contains 16 residues. V shed 5 bases and J shed 7 bases, with 21 bases lying between them. As DNA, the CDR3 is TGTGCCAGCAGTGGACTCCGGGACTCAGCCATGAATGAGCAGTTCTTC. Translating it yields CASSGLRDSAMNEQFF.

This sequence joins TRBV11-2 and TRBJ2-7; D unclear. V was clipped by 2 bases and J by 0 bases, with 11 bases between them. There are 15 residues in the CDR3. CDR1 SGHAT and CDR2 FQNNGV come from the germline V gene. In nucleotides, the CDR3 is TGTGCCAGCAGCTTATCCGCGCTTAGCTCCTACGAGCAGTACTTC. This sequence encodes CASSLSALSSYEQYF.

The J gene is TRBJ2-7, the V gene TRBV5-1; TRBD2 is a possible D gene (6 bases). Trimming took 2 bases from V and 0 from J, leaving 9 bases between them. Germline V gives CDR1 SGHRS, CDR2 YFSETQ. This CDR3 spans 14 amino acids. The CDR3 sequence is CASSLTGSSYEQYF. In DNA, the CDR3 is TGCGCCAGCAGCTTAACCGGGAGCTCCTACGAGCAGTACTTC.

CDR3 amino acids: CASSSQTSGTDTQYF. The CDR3 bases are TGTGCCAGCAGCTCACAGACTAGCGGCACAGATACGCAGTATTTT. V gene TRBV7-2 combines with J gene TRBJ2-3; 8 positions agree with TRBD2. The junction had 4 bases not matched to a gene; V was cut back by 4 bases and J by 1 base. The CDR3 length is 15 residues. The germline gives CDR1 SGHTA, CDR2 FQGNSA.

The chain is built from TRBV28 and TRBJ1-2; 11 nucleotides match TRBD1. With 3 bases clipped from V and 7 bases from J, the junction kept 13 bases outside the gene matches. This CDR3 is 17 amino acids long. The germline gives CDR1 MDHEN, CDR2 SYDVKM. The CDR3 region is CASSLGTGGRFASGYTF. The CDR3 DNA follows: TGTGCCAGCAGTTTGGGGACAGGGGGTCGGTTCGCTAGTGGCTACACCTTC.

V and J are TRBV19 and TRBJ1-1, with D unclear. The V gene's germline CDR1 is LNHDA and CDR2 SQIVND (reference sequence). This CDR3 is built from 11 residues. Between the trimmed V and J ends, which lost 3 bases and 8 bases, there was a span of 7 bases. The CDR3 DNA reads TGTGCCAGTAGTATGGGCAGCGAAGCTTTCTTT. Amino acid sequence: CASSMGSEAFF.

This rearrangement joins TRBV29-1 to TRBJ1-2, with no clear D. Germline V gene data show CDR1 as SQVTM and CDR2 as ANQGSEA. The CDR3 extends over 12 amino acids. Trimming left V 3 bases short and J 0 bases short, with 5 bases between. CDR3 residues: CSVDLANYGYTF. CDR3 coding DNA: TGCAGCGTTGACTTAGCTAACTATGGCTACACCTTC. The full variable domain, in which reference TRBV29-1 and TRBJ1-2 provide the parts outside the CDR3, is SAVISQKPSRDICQRGTSLTIQCQVDSQVTMMFWYRQQPGQSLTLIATANQGSEATYESGFVIDKFPISRPNLTFSTLTVSNMSPEDSSIYLCSVDLANYGYTFGSGTRLTVV.

The chain uses TRBV5-1 and TRBJ2-3; D unclear. Trimming shortened V by 0 bases and J by 2 bases, and 7 bases separated the two germline ends. Germline assignment: CDR1 SGHRS and CDR2 YFSETQ. The CDR3 loop spans 14 amino acids. The CDR3 spells CASSLVPNTDTQYF. CDR3 DNA: TGCGCCAGCAGCTTGGTCCCCAACACAGATACGCAGTATTTT.

This sequence joins TRBV6-6 and TRBJ2-3, with D tentatively TRBD1 (6 bases). Per the germline V gene, CDR1 is MNHNY and CDR2 is SVGAGI (reference sequence). This CDR3 is 14 amino acids long. Trimming stripped 6 bases from V and 0 bases from J, with 10 bases between. The DNA for the CDR3 is TGTGCCAGCAGCGTCGGACAGAGCACAGATACGCAGTATTTT. Its translation is CASSVGQSTDTQYF.

This clone occurred once. This chain links TRBV18 with TRBJ2-7, with 7 bases identical to TRBD1. V gave up 3 bases and J gave up 6 bases; unmatched junction bases: 8. The CDR3 spans 14 residues. Looked up from germline, CDR1 is KGHSH and CDR2 is LQKENI. For the CDR3, the DNA is TGTGCCAGCTCACCCGGGACAGCTATCGGCGAGCAGTACTTC. As protein: CASSPGTAIGEQYF.

This rearrangement joins TRBV29-1 to TRBJ1-2; D is possibly TRBD1 (5 bases). This CDR3 has 15 residues. CDR1 and CDR2 (germline): SQVTM, ANQGSEA. V was pared by 0 bases and J by 2 bases, with 13 bases between. The CDR3: CSVEEIKQGNYGYTF. CDR3 coding DNA: TGCAGCGTTGAAGAGATCAAGCAGGGAAACTATGGCTACACCTTC.

The J gene is TRBJ2-3, the V gene TRBV13; the D is unclear. V lost 0 bases and J 0 bases, leaving 4 bases between the germline ends. This CDR3 has 14 residues. Germline V gene data show CDR1 as PRHDT and CDR2 as FYEKMQ (reference sequence). The CDR3 DNA reads as TGTGCCAGCAGCTTAGGGCGTAGCACAGATACGCAGTATTTT. Protein sequence: CASSLGRSTDTQYF. Variable domain in full (rest from reference TRBV13 and TRBJ2-3): AAGVIQSPRHLIKEKRETATLKCYPIPRHDTVYWYQQGPGQDPQFLISFYEKMQSDKGSIPDRFSAQQFSDYHSELNMSSLELGDSALYFCASSLGRSTDTQYFGPGTRLTVL.